These 27 T cell receptor beta chains were all obtained from the same sample, sequenced in a study of preoperative IRX-2 immunotherapy in early breast cancer. Measured with immunoSEQ multiplex PCR; TCRdb has only the in-frame clones, and not every one. The sample has about 13,000 clones; roughly 93% are singletons. Documented treatment: preoperative locoregional IRX-2 cytokine immunotherapy. Specimen collection occurred from a patient treated with IRX-2 immunotherapy. All receptors come from a human donor with breast cancer.

The chain has TRBV6-6 and TRBJ2-2; D uncertain. The length of the CDR3 is 13 residues. The germline V gene encodes CDR1 MNHNY and CDR2 SVGAGI (reference sequence). Trimming took off 2 bases at V and 2 bases at J, with 3 bases between the two ends. The DNA for the CDR3 is TGTGCCAGCAGTTACCCAAACACCGGGGAGCTGTTTTTT. The encoded protein is CASSYPNTGELFF.

The chain joins TRBV25-1 to TRBJ2-3; D might be TRBD2 (5 bases). This CDR3 has 15 residues. CDR1 MGHDK and CDR2 SYGVNS come from the germline V gene. Trimming removed 4 bases from V and 5 bases from J, with 16 bases in between. Here the CDR3 reads CASSARNGVGDTQYF. CDR3 coding DNA: TGTGCCAGCAGTGCCCGAAACGGGGTCGGAGATACGCAGTATTTT.

This sequence joins TRBV25-1 and TRBJ1-5; no firm D call. The CDR3 consists of 12 residues. Germline V CDR1 and CDR2: MGHDK, SYGVNS. Trimming removed 5 bases at V and 5 bases at J, with 7 bases between. The CDR3 nucleotides are TGTGCCAGCAGTTGGGGTGATCAGCCCCAGCATTTT. Its protein is CASSWGDQPQHF.

This clone was detected once. This CDR3 is CASRKPNGGYGYTF. The CDR3 bases are TGTGCCAGCCGCAAGCCTAACGGAGGATATGGCTACACCTTC. V is TRBV19 and J is TRBJ1-2; no reliable D call. The germline V gene has CDR1 LNHDA and CDR2 SQIVND (reference sequence). Trimming removed 9 bases from V and 5 bases from J, with 19 bases in between. The CDR3 runs 14 residues.

The gene calls are TRBV5-4 and TRBJ2-5; 8 bases line up with TRBD2. Looked up from germline, CDR1 is SGHNT and CDR2 is YYREEE (reference sequence). With V trimmed by 0 bases and J by 5 bases, 9 bases remained unmatched. The CDR3 runs to 16 residues. The CDR3 here is CASSLAFGGADETQYF. DNA of the CDR3: TGTGCCAGCAGCTTGGCCTTCGGGGGGGCGGATGAGACCCAGTACTTC.

The genes are TRBV11-1 and TRBJ2-7; the D call may be TRBD1 or TRBD2 (6 bases each). Germline V gene lookup returns CDR1 SGHAT and CDR2 FQDESV (reference sequence). V gave up 3 bases and J gave up 0 bases, with 24 bases separating them. CDR3 length equals 19 residues. CDR3 DNA sequence: TGTGCCAGCAGCTTGAGGGGGGTCAGGGGATTGACGAGCTCCTACGAGCAGTACTTC. Its translation: CASSLRGVRGLTSSYEQYF. The full variable domain, completed using reference TRBV11-1 and TRBJ2-7, is EAEVAQSPRYKITEKSQAVAFWCDPISGHATLYWYRQILGQGPELLVQFQDESVVDDSQLPKDRFSAERLKGVDSTLKIQPAELGDSAMYLCASSLRGVRGLTSSYEQYFGPGTRLTVT.

The chain links TRBV19 to TRBJ1-1, with D hard to call. Germline V gene data show CDR1 as LNHDA and CDR2 as SQIVND (reference sequence). The CDR3 is made up of 13 amino acids. V lost 3 bases, J lost 3 bases, and 8 bases lay in between. The CDR3 loop is CASSIRTDTEAFF. In DNA, the CDR3 is TGTGCCAGTAGTATCCGTACGGACACTGAAGCTTTCTTT.

This clone was counted a single time. The rearrangement links TRBV2 to TRBJ1-6, with no clear D. The germline V gene encodes CDR1 SNHLY and CDR2 FYNNEI. The CDR3 length is 14 residues. V was pared by 6 bases and J by 6 bases, with 12 bases between. The CDR3, as DNA: TGTGCCAGCAGCTCGAACCCCCGTAATTCACCCCTCCACTTT. Amino acids: CASSSNPRNSPLHF.

This clone was seen once. V and J are TRBV7-9 and TRBJ1-1; possibly TRBD1 for D (6 bases). The V gene's germline CDR1 is SEHNR and CDR2 FQNEAQ (reference sequence). This CDR3 contains 11 residues. V gave up 5 bases and J gave up 12 bases, with 13 bases separating them. The CDR3 loop is CASSTQGESFF. CDR3 coding DNA: TGTGCCAGCAGCACACAGGGCGAGTCTTTCTTT.

In its sample, this clone was seen once. The V call is TRBV4-1, the J call TRBJ2-3; possibly TRBD1 for D (6 bases). Trimming stripped 1 base from V and 6 bases from J, with 14 bases between. This CDR3 is 15 amino acids long. Germline-derived CDR1 and CDR2 are MGHRA and YSYEKL. DNA of the CDR3: TGCGCCAGCAGCCAAGGGGGACAACTACACGATACGCAGTATTTT. Amino acids: CASSQGGQLHDTQYF.

The CDR3 nucleotides are TGTGCCAGCAGCTTAGATCCAGGCCTCAGCGAAGCTTTCTTT. This codes for CASSLDPGLSEAFF. This chain links TRBV11-1 with TRBJ1-1; D unresolved. Trimming left V 1 base short and J 8 bases short, with 14 bases between. Germline CDR1 reads SGHAT; CDR2 reads FQDESV (reference sequence). This CDR3 contains 14 residues.

The V call is TRBV5-6, the J call TRBJ2-1; D uncertain. Looked up from germline, CDR1 is SGHDT and CDR2 is YYEEEE. V lost 4 bases and J 3 bases, leaving 17 bases between the germline ends. There are 16 residues in the CDR3. The CDR3 sequence: CASSEDLSKFYNEQFF. Here the CDR3 DNA reads TGTGCCAGCAGCGAAGACCTAAGCAAATTCTACAATGAGCAGTTCTTC.

The genes are TRBV5-1 and TRBJ2-5, with D uncertain. This CDR3 has 13 amino acids. CDR1 is SGHRS, CDR2 YFSETQ, per germline. Between the trimmed V and J ends, which lost 1 base and 4 bases, there was a span of 8 bases. The CDR3: CASSLNRGETQYF. The CDR3 bases are TGCGCCAGCAGCTTGAACAGAGGAGAGACCCAGTACTTC.

J is TRBJ2-1 and V is TRBV6-5, with D perhaps being TRBD1 or TRBD2 (5 bases each). The germline V and J ends were trimmed by 0 bases and 6 bases, with 12 bases remaining between them. Germline lookup yields CDR1 MNHEY and CDR2 SVGAGI. The CDR3 is 15 residues long. The CDR3 protein is CASSYSTSGSNEQFF. DNA for the CDR3: TGTGCCAGCAGTTACTCGACCTCAGGGAGCAATGAGCAGTTCTTC.

CDR3 DNA sequence: TGTGCCAGCAAGGCTCTGACTAGCGGGGGGCATGAGCAGTTCTTC. This gives the protein CASKALTSGGHEQFF. V gene TRBV2 combines with J gene TRBJ2-1; TRBD2 aligns across 13 bases. The germline V gene has CDR1 SNHLY and CDR2 FYNNEI. Trimming took 7 bases from V and 8 from J; bases not matched to a gene: 8. The CDR3 loop spans 15 amino acids. The complete variable domain, with remaining parts taken from reference TRBV2 and TRBJ2-1, reads EPEVTQTPSHQVTQMGQEVILRCVPISNHLYFYWYRQILGQKVEFLVSFYNNEISEKSEIFDDQFSVERPDGSNFTLKIRSTKLEDSAMYFCASKALTSGGHEQFFGPGTRLTVL.

This clone was observed a single time. In DNA form, the CDR3 reads TGTGCCAGAACGCGGCGAGACTGGGACTATGGCTACACCTTC. Its translation is CARTRRDWDYGYTF. The chain is built from TRBV27 and TRBJ1-2; D not certain. Trimming removed 9 bases at V and 3 bases at J, with 17 bases between. From germline, CDR1 is MNHEY and CDR2 SMNVEV (reference sequence). The CDR3 contains 14 residues.

The V call is TRBV19, the J call TRBJ1-5; unclear D gene. Deletions cut 6 bases from V and 1 base from J, with 10 bases between. The CDR3 covers 14 residues. CDR1 LNHDA and CDR2 SQIVND come from the germline V gene (reference sequence). Written as DNA, the CDR3 is TGTGCCAGTAGCGCTAGGAGGAGCAATCAGCCCCAGCATTTT. Its translation: CASSARRSNQPQHF.

The rearrangement uses TRBV5-4 and TRBJ2-3, with 14 bases that match TRBD2. J lost 5 bases, V lost 5 bases, and 4 bases had no gene match. CDR3 size: 15 residues. CDR1 is SGHNT, CDR2 YYREEE, per germline (reference sequence). The CDR3 reads CASRLTSGGGDTQYF. DNA for the CDR3: TGTGCCAGCAGACTGACTAGCGGGGGGGGAGATACGCAGTATTTT.

This rearrangement joins TRBV7-9 to TRBJ2-3, with 13 bases that match TRBD2. The germline V gene has CDR1 SEHNR and CDR2 FQNEAQ (reference sequence). The trim removed 0 bases at V and 2 bases at J, leaving 2 bases unmatched. CDR3 length: 17 residues. CDR3: CASSLAGLAGATDTQYF. The CDR3 region has the DNA TGTGCCAGCAGCTTAGCAGGACTAGCGGGGGCCACAGATACGCAGTATTTT.

The rearrangement links TRBV15 to TRBJ2-7; D is possibly TRBD1 or TRBD2 (5 bases each). Germline V gene sequence: CDR1 LNHNV, CDR2 YYDKDF (reference sequence). CDR3 length: 13 amino acids. V was trimmed by 5 bases and J by 4 bases, leaving 12 bases between them. This CDR3 reads CATSRGREYEQYF. As DNA, the CDR3 is TGTGCCACCAGCCGTGGCAGGGAGTACGAGCAGTACTTC.

This chain joins TRBV4-2 and TRBJ1-2; 8 bases are shared with TRBD1. The CDR3 contains 14 residues. The V gene's germline CDR1 is LGHNA and CDR2 YNFKEQ. V shed 3 bases, J shed 6 bases, and the junction held 6 bases outside the gene matches. CDR3: CASSQPDREHGYTF. Here the CDR3 DNA reads TGTGCCAGCAGCCAGCCGGACAGGGAGCATGGCTACACCTTC.

V gene TRBV28 combines with J gene TRBJ2-7; TRBD1 agrees at 8 bases. The J segment lost 4 bases and the V segment lost 6 bases, leaving 8 bases of the junction unmatched. The CDR3 loop spans 14 amino acids. Per germline, CDR1 MDHEN and CDR2 SYDVKM. This CDR3 reads CASSRADRGYEQYV. Here the CDR3 DNA reads TGTGCCAGCAGCCGGGCCGACAGGGGTTACGAGCAGTACGTC.

The chain has TRBV7-9 and TRBJ1-5, with a possible D match to TRBD1 (6 bases). This CDR3 is 19 amino acids long. CDR1 and CDR2 from the germline V gene are SEHNR and FQNEAQ (reference sequence). Trimming removed 1 base at V and 0 bases at J, with 19 bases between. The CDR3 nucleotides are TGTGCCAGCAGCTTAGACAATTTGGGCAGGGGACTTAGCAATCAGCCCCAGCATTTT. Amino acid sequence: CASSLDNLGRGLSNQPQHF.

The chain recombines TRBV19 with TRBJ2-2; D not certain. The CDR3 consists of 14 residues. Trimming shortened V by 10 bases and J by 1 base, and 13 bases separated the two germline ends. Per the germline V gene, CDR1 is LNHDA and CDR2 is SQIVND (reference sequence). The CDR3 protein is CATTPLMNTGELFF. The CDR3 DNA sequence: TGTGCCACGACACCTCTGATGAACACCGGGGAGCTGTTTTTT.

This sequence joins TRBV6-6 and TRBJ2-7; D ambiguous. Germline V lookup: CDR1 MNHNY, CDR2 SVGAGI (reference sequence). The CDR3 totals 12 residues. Trimming cost V 6 bases and J 2 bases, with 8 bases left between them. The CDR3 DNA follows: TGTGCCAGCAGCTCCGGACCCTACGAGCAGTACGTC. Translating it yields CASSSGPYEQYV.

The chain is built from TRBV7-9 and TRBJ1-2; D may be TRBD1 (5 bases). The CDR3 loop spans 14 amino acids. Germline values: CDR1 SEHNR, CDR2 FQNEAQ (reference sequence). Deletions cut 5 bases from V and 6 bases from J, with 16 bases between. The CDR3 spells CASSLEGLGDGYTF. The CDR3 bases are TGTGCCAGCAGCCTAGAGGGGCTTGGAGATGGCTACACCTTC.

The gene calls are TRBV18 and TRBJ2-7, with 10 bases fitting TRBD1. This CDR3 is built from 14 residues. J lost 2 bases, V lost 6 bases, and 4 bases had no gene match. Germline assignment: CDR1 KGHSH and CDR2 LQKENI. In DNA form, the CDR3 reads TGTGCCAGCTCCCCTGGACAGGGGGCCTACGAGCAGTACGTC. Its protein is CASSPGQGAYEQYV.